This TCR beta chain stems from a study of CD8 T cells in Susac syndrome. Study background: Patients with Susac syndrome, at blood draw, were therapy-naive, on corticosteroids, or on intravenous immunoglobulin alone.

cDNA came from about 0.5 to 1 ug RNA primed by random hexamers. TCRdb independently ran MiXCR on the immunoSEQ multiplex PCR reads; one entry per CDR3 protein. The table has tens of thousands of distinct CDR3 sequences, roughly 93% seen once; the top ten hold 0.63%. The CDR3 extends over 16 amino acids. Trimming pared 4 bases from V and 0 bases from J, leaving 13 bases between. Per germline, CDR1 MNHEY and CDR2 SVGAGI. This clonotype has just one count. The sequence derives from a human donor with Susac syndrome. The chain links TRBV6-5 to TRBJ1-3, with D perhaps TRBD1 (5 bases). The sample taken for sequencing was CD8+ T cells from PBMCs. The CDR3 loop is CASSSRDRASGNTIYF. Written as DNA, the CDR3 is TGTGCCAGCAGTTCTAGGGACCGCGCCTCTGGAAACACCATATATTTT.